This T cell receptor beta chain appears in the sequencing data of a study of T cell responses to AZD1222 COVID-19 vaccine (dated by TCRdb to the early 2020s). About the study as a whole: AZD1222 recipients with second doses at about 4 weeks or about 12 weeks were pooled, because spike-specific TCR depth and breadth did not differ between schedules. TCR sequencing was performed for over 230 trial participants, of whom around 210 were given two doses of AZD1222 and around 25 were given two doses of MenACWY control vaccine. Trial participants were enrolled by age into subgroups of 18-55, 56-69 and 70-plus years, and around 150, 28 and 57 TCR-sequenced participants, respectively, were included in these subgroups.

The paper's findings and limits, for the study overall: Most participants were white British and females outnumbered males, and the authors suggested that clonal diversity may have been underestimated. Conclusions about previously exposed vaccinees are limited because only five to seven AZD1222 recipients were SARS-CoV-2 seropositive at baseline. Nearly half of unique spike-specific TCRs reportedly recognized epitopes outside regions mutated in the B.1.351 and B.1.1.7 variants. No day 14 peak-response samples were available, so repertoires were characterized only after the peak T cell response. A significant rise in spike-specific TCR breadth and depth was observed after two AZD1222 doses relative to day 0 and relative to MenACWY recipients. The vaccine-associated CD4 TCRs covered the entire spike protein, and the dominant responses fell in regions 160-218 and 743-854. In the small 56-69-year group, the increase in depth fell short of significance, most likely because of low power.

The CDR3 regions of human TCRbeta chains were analyzed by immunosequencing. For the original study's pipeline: Repertoire TCRs were matched against a reference library of SARS-CoV-2-specific TCRs generated with the MIRA antigen-specificity platform. Breadth was defined as the fraction of unique TCRs that were SARS-CoV-2-associated. Depth was defined as the fraction of total T cells that were SARS-CoV-2-associated. Each spike-specific TCR was assigned to its reactive spike region and to a CD4 or CD8 class using the MIRA data. Log10-transformed breadth and depth values were compared by one-way ANOVA with Sidak's multiple comparisons tests. TCRdb provides this immuneACCESS table in a form limited to in-frame rearrangements. Some clones are lacking; in checked studies, under half of them reflect an unresolved V gene, and why the rest are absent is not known. V and J calls and clone size are given by that table; D and trimming were obtained from the DNA. This sample lists roughly 150,000 clones; 85% to 95% were detected once. The ten largest clones capture roughly 1.3% of the sample.

This specimen's time point label, per the study, means: baseline before first vaccination. Vaccinee samples were obtained from the UK trials COV001 and COV002, which included a single-blind randomized controlled phase 2/3 trial of AZD1222 (ChAdOx1 nCoV-19) in healthy adults. For TCRbeta chain sequencing, PBMC samples were collected from trial participants at day 0 and at day 28 after the second dose. Details on this clone: What antigen it recognizes has not been identified. It has no much larger one-base neighbor in the sample; base qualities were not kept.

The CDR3 goes from the cysteine to the phenylalanine over 14 residues. The only DNA kept is the CDR3, 42 bases in frame from the first base. CDR1 and CDR2, looked up from the germline V gene, are SGHDT and YYEEEE. Trimming takes 1 base from V and 9 bases from J, and the germline ends sit 11 bases apart. This TCR derives from an adult in good health. This specimen was peripheral blood, taken on day 0 of AZD1222 vaccination. The chain employs TRBV5-6 and TRBJ1-6; no D gene call is confident. The bases read TGTGCCAGCAGCTTGAAACAGAGGAGTTCACCCCTCCACTTT. Translation gives CASSLKQRSSPLHF. The entire variable domain, with the stretches around the CDR3 drawn from the reference TRBV5-6 and TRBJ1-6 proteins, is DAGVTQSPTHLIKTRGQQVTLRCSPKSGHDTVSWYQQALGQGPQFIFQYYEEEERQRGNFPDRFSGHQFPNYSSELNVNALLLGDSALYLCASSLKQRSSPLHFGNGTRLTVT.